This TCR beta chain was recorded in a study of spatial heterogeneity in lung cancer. As for the study in general: The study consistently detected more beta-chain than alpha-chain sequences.

This clonotype was seen many times. Its antigen is not known. Overall study findings and caveats: Expanded tumor TCRs that were ubiquitous appeared in blood more at resection than follow-up.

Time point described: sample taken at primary tumor resection. The sequenced material consisted of unsorted whole RNA from tumor, nontumor lung or frozen PBMC. MiXCR, run by TCRdb on the 5' RACE reads, gives a single entry per CDR3 protein. The table shows about 85,000 distinct CDR3 sequences, with approximately 21% occurring only once. The CDR3 has 19 residues. V gave up 1 base and J gave up 2 bases; unmatched junction bases: 7. The germline V gene has CDR1 MGHRA and CDR2 YSYEKL. This sample comprised PBMCs, obtained at surgery. This clonotype was sampled from a male donor with early-stage non-small cell lung cancer. This rearrangement joins TRBV4-1 to TRBJ2-4; 14 bases fit TRBD2. CDR3 bases: TGCGCCAGCAGCCAAGCGGGGACTAGCGGGGGCAGAACCAAAAACATTCAGTACTTC. Translating it yields CASSQAGTSGGRTKNIQYF.